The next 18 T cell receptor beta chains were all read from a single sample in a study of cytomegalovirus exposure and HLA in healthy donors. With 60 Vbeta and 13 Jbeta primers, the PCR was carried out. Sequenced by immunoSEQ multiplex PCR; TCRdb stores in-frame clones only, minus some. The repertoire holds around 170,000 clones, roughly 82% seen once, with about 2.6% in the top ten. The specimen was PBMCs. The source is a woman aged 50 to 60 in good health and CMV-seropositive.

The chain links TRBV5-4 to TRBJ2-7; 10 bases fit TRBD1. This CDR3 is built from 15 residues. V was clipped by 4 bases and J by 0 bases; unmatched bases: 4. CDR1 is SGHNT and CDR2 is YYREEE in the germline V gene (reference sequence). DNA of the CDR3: TGTGCCAGCAGCCAGGGACAGGGGAGCTCCTACGAGCAGTACTTC. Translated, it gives CASSQGQGSSYEQYF. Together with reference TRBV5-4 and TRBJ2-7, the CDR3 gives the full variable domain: ETGVTQSPTHLIKTRGQQVTLRCSSQSGHNTVSWYQQALGQGPQFIFQYYREEENGRGNFPPRFSGLQFPNYSSELNVNALELDDSALYLCASSQGQGSSYEQYFGPGTRLTVT.

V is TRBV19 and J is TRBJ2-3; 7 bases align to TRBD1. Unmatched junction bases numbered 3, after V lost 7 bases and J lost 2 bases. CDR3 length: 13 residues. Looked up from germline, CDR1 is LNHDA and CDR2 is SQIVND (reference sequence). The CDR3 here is CASIDRATDTQYF. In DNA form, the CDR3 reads TGTGCCAGTATCGACAGGGCCACAGATACGCAGTATTTT. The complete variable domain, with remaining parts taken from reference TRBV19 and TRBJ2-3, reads DGGITQSPKYLFRKEGQNVTLSCEQNLNHDAMYWYRQDPGQGLRLIYYSQIVNDFQKGDIAEGYSVSREKKESFPLTVTSAQKNPTAFYLCASIDRATDTQYFGPGTRLTVL.

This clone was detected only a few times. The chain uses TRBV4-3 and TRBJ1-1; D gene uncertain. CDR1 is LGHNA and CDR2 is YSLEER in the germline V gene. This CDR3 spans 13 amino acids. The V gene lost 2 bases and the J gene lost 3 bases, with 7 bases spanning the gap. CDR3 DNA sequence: TGCGCCAGCAGCCAATACGAGGACACTGAAGCTTTCTTT. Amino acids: CASSQYEDTEAFF.

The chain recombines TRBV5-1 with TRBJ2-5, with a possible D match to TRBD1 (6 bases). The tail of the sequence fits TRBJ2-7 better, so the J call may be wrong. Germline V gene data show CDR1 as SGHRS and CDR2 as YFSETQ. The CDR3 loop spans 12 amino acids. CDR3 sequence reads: CASSGDNYEQYF. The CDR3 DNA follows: TGCGCCAGCAGCGGGGACAACTACGAGCAGTACTTC.

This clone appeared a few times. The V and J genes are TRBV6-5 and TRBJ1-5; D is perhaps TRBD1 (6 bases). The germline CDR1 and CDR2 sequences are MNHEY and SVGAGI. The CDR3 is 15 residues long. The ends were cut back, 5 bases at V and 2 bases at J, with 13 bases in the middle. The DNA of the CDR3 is TGTGCCAGCAGTACCACAGGGTTGGGCAATCAGCCCCAGCATTTT. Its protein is CASSTTGLGNQPQHF.

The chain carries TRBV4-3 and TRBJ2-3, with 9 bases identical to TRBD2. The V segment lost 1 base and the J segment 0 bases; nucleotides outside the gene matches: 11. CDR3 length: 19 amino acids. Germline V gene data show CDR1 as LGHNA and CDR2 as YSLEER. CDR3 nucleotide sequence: TGCGCCAGCAGCCAAGCCCGGGGGACTAGCCTACTTAGCACAGATACGCAGTATTTT. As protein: CASSQARGTSLLSTDTQYF.

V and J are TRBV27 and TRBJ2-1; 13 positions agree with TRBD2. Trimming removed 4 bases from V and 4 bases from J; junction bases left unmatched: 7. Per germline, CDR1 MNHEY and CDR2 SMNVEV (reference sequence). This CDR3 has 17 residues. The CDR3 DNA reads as TGTGCCAGCAGTTCCTACTCGGGACTAGCGGGGTACAATGAGCAGTTCTTC. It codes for CASSSYSGLAGYNEQFF.

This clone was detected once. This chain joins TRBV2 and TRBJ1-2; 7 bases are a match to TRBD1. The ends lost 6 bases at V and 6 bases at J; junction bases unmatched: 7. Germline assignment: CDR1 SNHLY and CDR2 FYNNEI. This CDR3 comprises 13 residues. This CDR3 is CASRTGAADGYTF. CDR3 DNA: TGTGCCAGCAGAACAGGGGCCGCTGATGGCTACACCTTC. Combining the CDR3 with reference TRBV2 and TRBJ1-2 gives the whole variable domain EPEVTQTPSHQVTQMGQEVILRCVPISNHLYFYWYRQILGQKVEFLVSFYNNEISEKSEIFDDQFSVERPDGSNFTLKIRSTKLEDSAMYFCASRTGAADGYTFGSGTRLTVV.

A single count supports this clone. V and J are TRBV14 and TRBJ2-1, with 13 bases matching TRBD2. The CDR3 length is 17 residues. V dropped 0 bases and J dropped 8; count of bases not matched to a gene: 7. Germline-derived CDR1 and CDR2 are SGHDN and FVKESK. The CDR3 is CASSQDLTSGGAHEQFF. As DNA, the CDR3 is TGTGCCAGCAGCCAAGATCTTACTAGCGGGGGGGCACATGAGCAGTTCTTC.

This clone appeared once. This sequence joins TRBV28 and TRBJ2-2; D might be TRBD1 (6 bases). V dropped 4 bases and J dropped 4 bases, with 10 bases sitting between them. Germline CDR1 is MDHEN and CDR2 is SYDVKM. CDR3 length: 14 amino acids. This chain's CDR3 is CASSSTGLTGELFF. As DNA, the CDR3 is TGTGCCAGCAGTTCTACAGGGCTCACCGGGGAGCTGTTTTTT.

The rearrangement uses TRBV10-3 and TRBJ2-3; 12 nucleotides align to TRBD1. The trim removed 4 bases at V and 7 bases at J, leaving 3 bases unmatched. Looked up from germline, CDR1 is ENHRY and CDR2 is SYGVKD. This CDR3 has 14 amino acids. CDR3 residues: CAISGDRGPNTQYF. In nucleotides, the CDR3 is TGTGCCATCAGTGGGGACAGGGGGCCGAATACGCAGTATTTT.

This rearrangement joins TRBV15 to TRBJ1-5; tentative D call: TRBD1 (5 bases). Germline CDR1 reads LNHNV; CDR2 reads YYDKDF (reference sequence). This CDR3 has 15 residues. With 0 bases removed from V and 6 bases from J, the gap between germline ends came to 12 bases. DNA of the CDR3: TGTGCCACCAGCAGAGATCTTACAGGCGGTCAGCCCCAGCATTTT. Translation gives CATSRDLTGGQPQHF.

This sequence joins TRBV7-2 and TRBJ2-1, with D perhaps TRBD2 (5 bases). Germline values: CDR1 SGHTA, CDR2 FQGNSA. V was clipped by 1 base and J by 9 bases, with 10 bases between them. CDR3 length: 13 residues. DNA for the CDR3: TGTGCCAGCAGCTTAGTTAGAGGGAGTGAGCAGTTCTTC. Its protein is CASSLVRGSEQFF.

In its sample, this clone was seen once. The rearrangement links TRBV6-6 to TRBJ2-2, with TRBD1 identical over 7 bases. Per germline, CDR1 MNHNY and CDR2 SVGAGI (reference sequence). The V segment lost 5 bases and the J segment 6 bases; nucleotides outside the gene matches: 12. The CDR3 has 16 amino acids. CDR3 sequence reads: CASSKGQVRGAGELFF. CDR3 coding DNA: TGTGCCAGCAGTAAAGGACAGGTTAGAGGCGCCGGGGAGCTGTTTTTT.

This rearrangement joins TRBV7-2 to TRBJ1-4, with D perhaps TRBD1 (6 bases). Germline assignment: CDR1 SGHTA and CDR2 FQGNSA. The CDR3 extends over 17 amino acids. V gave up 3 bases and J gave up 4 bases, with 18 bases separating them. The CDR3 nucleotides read TGTGCCAGCAGCTTTGACGGGCAGGGGAATTATAATGAAAAACTGTTTTTT. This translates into CASSFDGQGNYNEKLFF.

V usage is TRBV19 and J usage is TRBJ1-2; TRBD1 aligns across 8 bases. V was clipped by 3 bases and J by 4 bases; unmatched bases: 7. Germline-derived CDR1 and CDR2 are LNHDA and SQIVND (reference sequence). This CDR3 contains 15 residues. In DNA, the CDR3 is TGTGCCAGTAGTATCGCCAGGGGGCTAGGCTATGGCTACACCTTC. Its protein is CASSIARGLGYGYTF. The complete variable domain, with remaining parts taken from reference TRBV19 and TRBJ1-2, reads DGGITQSPKYLFRKEGQNVTLSCEQNLNHDAMYWYRQDPGQGLRLIYYSQIVNDFQKGDIAEGYSVSREKKESFPLTVTSAQKNPTAFYLCASSIARGLGYGYTFGSGTRLTVV.

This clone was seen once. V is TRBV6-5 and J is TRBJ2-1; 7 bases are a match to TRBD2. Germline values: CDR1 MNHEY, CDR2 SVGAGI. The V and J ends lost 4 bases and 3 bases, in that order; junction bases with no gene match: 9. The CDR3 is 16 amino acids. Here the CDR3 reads CASSSGRGKDYNEQFF. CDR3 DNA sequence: TGTGCCAGCAGTTCGGGGCGGGGGAAAGACTACAATGAGCAGTTCTTC.

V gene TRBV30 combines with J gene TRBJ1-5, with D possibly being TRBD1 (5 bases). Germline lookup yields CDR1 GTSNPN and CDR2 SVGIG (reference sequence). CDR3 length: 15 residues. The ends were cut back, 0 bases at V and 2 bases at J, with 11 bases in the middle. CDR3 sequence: CAWSVGGAGNQPQHF. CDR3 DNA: TGTGCCTGGAGTGTCGGGGGTGCTGGCAATCAGCCCCAGCATTTT.